The T cell receptor (beta chain) under discussion was sequenced for a study of CD8 T cells in ankylosing spondylitis. Study observations and caveats: Blood of patients with ankylosing spondylitis appeared to be characterized by a TCR beta motif of about eight highly homologous variants.

In this sample, this clonotype turned up many times. Its antigen remains unknown. The CDR3 has 11 residues. V lost 4 bases to trimming and J lost 4 bases, with 4 bases between them. Researchers built TCR beta libraries using quantitative 5'-RACE with molecular barcodes. TCRdb ran MiXCR on the 5' RACE reads and lists one entry per CDR3 protein. The table includes approximately 240,000 distinct CDR3 sequences, 10% to 13% detected once. This TCR was recovered from a male donor with ankylosing spondylitis or in good health (not recorded which). The chain recombines TRBV12-3 or TRBV12-4 with TRBJ2-5; D not resolved. Specimen: blood, either unsorted or a sorted T cell fraction (not recorded which). The CDR3 DNA is TGTGCCAGCAGTTGGGGAGAGACCCAGTACTTC. This sequence encodes CASSWGETQYF.